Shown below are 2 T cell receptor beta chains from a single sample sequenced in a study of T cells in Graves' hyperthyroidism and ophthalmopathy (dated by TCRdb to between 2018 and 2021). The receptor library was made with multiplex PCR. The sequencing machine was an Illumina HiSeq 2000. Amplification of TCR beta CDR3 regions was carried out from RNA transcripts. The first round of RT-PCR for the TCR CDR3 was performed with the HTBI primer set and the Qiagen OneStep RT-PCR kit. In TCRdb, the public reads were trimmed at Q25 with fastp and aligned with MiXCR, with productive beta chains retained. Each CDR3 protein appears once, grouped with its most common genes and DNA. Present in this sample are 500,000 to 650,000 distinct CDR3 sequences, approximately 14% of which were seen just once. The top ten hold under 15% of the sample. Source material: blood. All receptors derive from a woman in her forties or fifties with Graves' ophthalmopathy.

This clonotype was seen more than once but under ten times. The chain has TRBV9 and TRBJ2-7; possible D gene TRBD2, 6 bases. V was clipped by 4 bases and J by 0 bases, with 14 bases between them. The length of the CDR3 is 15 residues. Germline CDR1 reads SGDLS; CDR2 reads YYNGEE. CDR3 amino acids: CASSPYGRGSYEQYF. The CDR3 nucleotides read TGTGCCAGCAGCCCGTACGGGAGAGGCTCCTACGAGCAGTACTTC.

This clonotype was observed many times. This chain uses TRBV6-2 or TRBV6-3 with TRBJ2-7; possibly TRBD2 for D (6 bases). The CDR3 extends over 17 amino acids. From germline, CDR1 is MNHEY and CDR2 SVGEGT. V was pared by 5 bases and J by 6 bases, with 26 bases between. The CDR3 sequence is CASSRNPPPGSNGEQYF. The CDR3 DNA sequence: TGTGCCAGCAGTCGAAACCCCCCTCCCGGGAGTAATGGCGAGCAGTACTTC.